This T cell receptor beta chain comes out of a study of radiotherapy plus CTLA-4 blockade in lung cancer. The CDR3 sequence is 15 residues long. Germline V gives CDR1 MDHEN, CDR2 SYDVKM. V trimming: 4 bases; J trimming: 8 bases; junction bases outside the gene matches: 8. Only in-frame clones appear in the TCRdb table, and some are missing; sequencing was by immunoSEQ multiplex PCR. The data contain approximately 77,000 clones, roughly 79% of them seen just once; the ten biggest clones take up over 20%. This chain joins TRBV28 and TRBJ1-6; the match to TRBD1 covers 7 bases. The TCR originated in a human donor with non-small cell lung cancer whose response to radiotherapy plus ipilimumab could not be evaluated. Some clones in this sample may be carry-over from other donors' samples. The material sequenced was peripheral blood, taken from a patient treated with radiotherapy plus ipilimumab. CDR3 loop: CASSSWDRDDSPLHF. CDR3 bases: TGTGCCAGCAGTTCCTGGGACAGAGACGATTCACCCCTCCACTTT.